This passage covers 14 T cell receptor beta chains from one sample sequenced in a study of cytomegalovirus exposure and HLA in healthy donors. The PCR had 60 Vbeta and 13 Jbeta primers. TCRdb keeps only in-frame clones here, not all; method: immunoSEQ multiplex PCR. This sample's table reports some 130,000 clones. Source material: PBMCs. Receptors were obtained from a woman aged 40 to 50 in good health and CMV-seropositive.

V is TRBV10-1 and J is TRBJ2-2; no clear D gene. The V end lost 8 bases, the J end lost 4 bases, and 8 bases lay between the germline ends. The CDR3 sequence is 12 residues long. Looked up from germline, CDR1 is WNHNN and CDR2 is SYGVQD (reference sequence). The CDR3 spells CASRTSTGELFF. The CDR3 DNA follows: TGCGCCAGCCGCACGAGCACCGGGGAGCTGTTTTTT.

This rearrangement joins TRBV19 to TRBJ1-3, with 7 nucleotides matching TRBD1. CDR1 and CDR2 (germline): LNHDA, SQIVND (reference sequence). Unmatched junction bases numbered 4, after V lost 8 bases and J lost 3 bases. The length of the CDR3 is 13 residues. The CDR3 DNA is TGTGCCAGTTCGACAGGGAGTGGAAACACCATATATTTT. This translates into CASSTGSGNTIYF. The whole variable domain, filled in from reference TRBV19 and TRBJ1-3, reads DGGITQSPKYLFRKEGQNVTLSCEQNLNHDAMYWYRQDPGQGLRLIYYSQIVNDFQKGDIAEGYSVSREKKESFPLTVTSAQKNPTAFYLCASSTGSGNTIYFGEGSWLTVV.

The chain employs TRBV6-5 and TRBJ1-1; tentatively, D is TRBD1 (5 bases). The germline gives CDR1 MNHEY, CDR2 SVGAGI. The CDR3 consists of 15 residues. With 4 bases removed from V and 2 bases from J, the gap between germline ends came to 14 bases. The DNA for the CDR3 is TGTGCCAGCAGTTTCTGGGGCCAGAGTAACACTGAAGCTTTCTTT. This encodes CASSFWGQSNTEAFF.

DNA of the CDR3: TGTGCCACCACTCCGACAGGGCTTCAGAACACTGAAGCTTTCTTT. It specifies CATTPTGLQNTEAFF. The J gene is TRBJ1-1, the V gene TRBV15, with 7 bases matching TRBD1. V lost 7 bases, J lost 1 base, and 9 bases stayed unmatched. Germline lookup yields CDR1 LNHNV and CDR2 YYDKDF (reference sequence). The CDR3 covers 15 residues. Complete variable domain (other parts from reference TRBV15 and TRBJ1-1): DAMVIQNPRYQVTQFGKPVTLSCSQTLNHNVMYWYQQKSSQAPKLLFHYYDKDFNNEADTPDNFQSRRPNTSFCFLDIRSPGLGDTAMYLCATTPTGLQNTEAFFGQGTRLTVV.

The chain is built from TRBV6-5 and TRBJ2-2; D gene unclear. CDR1 and CDR2 from the germline V gene are MNHEY and SVGAGI. The CDR3 sequence is 13 residues long. Trimming shortened V by 5 bases and J by 1 base, and 5 bases separated the two germline ends. The CDR3 reads CASSRQNTGELFF. As DNA, the CDR3 is TGTGCCAGCAGTCGACAGAACACCGGGGAGCTGTTTTTT.

The chain is built from TRBV4-1 and TRBJ2-3, with a tentative D call TRBD2 (6 bases). Germline loops: CDR1 MGHRA, CDR2 YSYEKL. The V and J ends lost 1 base and 4 bases respectively, with 12 bases between them. This CDR3 region has 15 residues. CDR3 protein: CASSQGGGGADTQYF. The CDR3 nucleotides are TGCGCCAGCAGCCAAGGTGGGGGAGGAGCAGATACGCAGTATTTT.

The V and J genes are TRBV5-1 and TRBJ2-2; 9 bases are shared with TRBD1. V shed 3 bases, J shed 3 bases, and the junction held 6 bases outside the gene matches. Germline lookup yields CDR1 SGHRS and CDR2 YFSETQ. This CDR3 comprises 16 residues. The CDR3 region has the DNA TGCGCCAGCAGCTCACAGGGGGCGCGGGACACCGGGGAGCTGTTTTTT. Amino acids: CASSSQGARDTGELFF.

This CDR3 is CASSATSVLTDTQYF. The CDR3 DNA sequence: TGTGCCAGCAGCGCAACTAGCGTCCTGACAGATACGCAGTATTTT. The chain carries TRBV6-4 and TRBJ2-3; 7 bases match TRBD2. The V segment lost 6 bases and the J segment 3 bases; nucleotides outside the gene matches: 9. Germline loops: CDR1 MRHNA, CDR2 SNTAGT. CDR3 length: 15 amino acids.

The CDR3 bases are TGTGCCAGCAGTTACCTAGCGGCTACAGATACGCAGTATTTT. Translated, it gives CASSYLAATDTQYF. The V and J genes are TRBV6-6 and TRBJ2-3; 7 bases agree with TRBD2. CDR1 MNHNY and CDR2 SVGAGI come from the germline V gene (reference sequence). J gave up 3 bases and V 2 bases, and 2 bases lay outside the gene matches. This CDR3 has 14 residues.

The chain carries TRBV15 and TRBJ2-2, with 9 bases aligning to TRBD2. In germline, CDR1 is LNHNV, CDR2 YYDKDF (reference sequence). The J segment lost 4 bases and the V segment lost 0 bases, leaving 6 bases of the junction unmatched. The CDR3 is 17 residues long. In DNA form, the CDR3 reads TGTGCCACCAGCAGAGATCGCGCTAGCGGGACCACCGGGGAGCTGTTTTTT. Amino acid sequence: CATSRDRASGTTGELFF.

V is TRBV10-1 and J is TRBJ1-1, with D unresolved. The CDR3 consists of 14 residues. The V end was cut by 0 bases, the J end by 6 bases, with 11 bases between. The germline CDR1 and CDR2 sequences are WNHNN and SYGVQD (reference sequence). The CDR3: CASSESGRSAEAFF. The DNA for the CDR3 is TGCGCCAGCAGTGAGTCTGGGCGTAGCGCTGAAGCTTTCTTT.

This chain uses TRBV9 with TRBJ2-5, with TRBD1 identical over 8 bases. Germline V gene lookup returns CDR1 SGDLS and CDR2 YYNGEE. The CDR3 runs 14 residues. With V trimmed by 4 bases and J by 5 bases, 7 bases remained unmatched. The CDR3 DNA is TGTGCCAGCAGCCCCCGGACAGGGTTGGAGACCCAGTACTTC. It yields the protein CASSPRTGLETQYF.

V gene TRBV6-1 combines with J gene TRBJ2-1; 10 positions agree with TRBD2. The V segment lost 5 bases and the J segment 9 bases; nucleotides outside the gene matches: 1. Germline CDR1 MNHNS, CDR2 SASEGT. The CDR3 extends over 12 amino acids. As DNA, the CDR3 is TGTGCCAGCAGTAAGCGGGAGGGTGAGCAGTTCTTC. This sequence encodes CASSKREGEQFF.

The chain uses TRBV27 and TRBJ2-3; 8 nucleotides align to TRBD1. This CDR3 is 14 amino acids long. The junction had 3 bases not matched to a gene; V was cut back by 3 bases and J by 4 bases. Germline CDR1 MNHEY, CDR2 SMNVEV (reference sequence). CDR3 nucleotides: TGTGCCAGCAGTTTGACAGGGGCAGCAGATACGCAGTATTTT. Amino acids: CASSLTGAADTQYF.